This record concerns one T cell receptor (beta chain) sequence. This clone's antigen is unknown. No clone much larger than this one lies a single base away; base qualities are absent. This sample is part of a study of blood T cell repertoires in COVID-19 (dated by TCRdb to 2018 to 2021). Regarding the study in general: Samples from collaborators originated in the United States, Italy and Spain and spanned both the acute and convalescent phases of COVID-19. The prospective study material was composed of cDNA or gDNA derived from T cells, B-cell-depleted T cells, or PBMCs. The dataset comprised deeply sampled blood TCRbeta repertoires from subjects exposed to, actively infected with, or recovered from COVID-19. The repertoires were released in a freely available public database meant as a resource for research on the immune response to SARS-CoV-2. Samples were obtained from the ongoing ImmuneRACE study (first 160 participants) and from about 1,300 subjects provided by 6 global collaborators. Nearly every sample came with metadata listing a de-identified subject ID, COVID-19 status, age in years and sex. HLA class I and class II types, where available, came from metadata supplied by the sample provider rather than from assay-based typing. Here is what the overall study found, with its caveats: How much clinical and demographic metadata was included differed by source and by participant, and the metadata was provided uncurated.

Collaborating institutions collected whole blood in K2EDTA tubes following their own protocols. Collaborator samples were shipped for TCRbeta analysis as frozen whole blood, isolated PBMCs, or DNA extracted from either sample type. The CDR3 spans 14 residues, from the cysteine through the phenylalanine. Of the read, only the CDR3 DNA is kept; its 42 bases are in frame from base 1. CDR1 SQVTM and CDR2 ANQGSEA are derived from the germline V gene. V and J are trimmed by 6 bases and 5 bases, and the gene matches miss 4 bases of the junction. The immunoSEQ Assay, a bias-controlled multiplex PCR, was used to amplify TCRbeta CDR3 regions from genomic DNA. The authors' analysis ran thus. The number of nucleated cells in each sample was estimated by amplification of reference gene primers within the assay. To quantify the absolute abundance of each unique TCRbeta CDR3 rearrangement, sequence reads were collapsed and filtered. Productive Simpson clonality was computed per sample as the square root of Simpson's diversity index over productive rearrangements. In TCRdb, the immuneACCESS table is reduced to in-frame sequences with V and J assigned. These tables do not hold every clone; where another copy was compared, an unresolved V gene accounts for under half, and the others remain unexplained. V, J and clone size are taken as reported in that table, and D and trimming were inferred from the DNA itself. This sample comprises about 200,000 clones, around 81% of them detected only once. The top ten constitute 5.5% of the sample.

This receptor was obtained from a woman aged 70-85 years with acute or convalescent COVID-19. The sequenced sample consisted of peripheral blood. The chain uses TRBV29-1 and TRBJ2-5; 15 central nucleotides agree with TRBD2. DNA sequence: TGCAGCGTAATCGGGACTAGCGGGGGGGAGACCCAGTACTTC. Its amino acids are CSVIGTSGGETQYF.